The clone carrying this T cell receptor beta chain has just one count. Antigen: not known. The sample is drawn from a study of cytomegalovirus exposure and HLA in healthy donors. Study-wide results and limits: Researchers catalogued about 150 TCR beta chains as cytomegalovirus-associated. In the roughly 120 validation repertoires, a later analysis found that first-cohort TCR clusters tended to co-occur.

Profiled with immunoSEQ multiplex PCR; TCRdb holds only in-frame clones, not every one. The table lists around 70,000 clones, 90% to 95% of them singletons. CDR3 length: 13 residues. Looked up from germline, CDR1 is LNHNV and CDR2 is YYDKDF (reference sequence). The V gene lost 0 bases and the J gene lost 6 bases, with 9 bases spanning the gap. Sequencing was carried out using PBMCs. The clonotype was recovered from a young man in good health and CMV-seropositive. V is TRBV15 and J is TRBJ2-7; no firm D call. Written as DNA, the CDR3 is TGTGCCACCAGCAGAGATCCGGTTGGCGAGCAGTACTTC. This sequence encodes CATSRDPVGEQYF.